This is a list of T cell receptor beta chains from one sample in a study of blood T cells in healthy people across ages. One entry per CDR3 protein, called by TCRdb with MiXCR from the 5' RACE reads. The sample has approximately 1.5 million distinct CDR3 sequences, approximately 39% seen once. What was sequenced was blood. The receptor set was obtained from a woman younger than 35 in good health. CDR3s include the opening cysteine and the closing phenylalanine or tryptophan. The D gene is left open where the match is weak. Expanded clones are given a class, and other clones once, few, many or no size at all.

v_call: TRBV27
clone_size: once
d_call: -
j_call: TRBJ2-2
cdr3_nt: TGTGCCAGCAGTTACGCCCGGGACTTAGACACCGGGGAGCTGTTTTTT
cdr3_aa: CASSYARDLDTGELFF

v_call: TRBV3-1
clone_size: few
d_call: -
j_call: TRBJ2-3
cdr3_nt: TGTGCCAGCAGCCATGCAGCCAAGGATACGCAGTATTTT
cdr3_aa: CASSHAAKDTQYF

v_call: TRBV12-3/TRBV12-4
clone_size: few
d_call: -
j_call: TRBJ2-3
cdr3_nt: TGTGCCAGCTCCGGTATGGTTCCAGATACGCAGTATTTT
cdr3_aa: CASSGMVPDTQYF

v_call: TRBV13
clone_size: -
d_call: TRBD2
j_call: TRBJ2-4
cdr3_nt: TGTGCCAGCAGCTTAGGCCTAGCGGGGGGGCTCGGGACCAAAAACATTCAGTACTTC
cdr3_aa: CASSLGLAGGLGTKNIQYF

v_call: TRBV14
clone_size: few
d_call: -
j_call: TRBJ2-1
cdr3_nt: TGTGCCAGCAGCCAAGTACAGCTTGGTGAGCAGTTCTTC
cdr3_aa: CASSQVQLGEQFF

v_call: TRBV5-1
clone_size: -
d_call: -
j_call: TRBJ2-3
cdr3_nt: TGCGCCAGCAGCTTGGAATCCCGGACCGGGCCGTTCACAGATACGCAGTATTTT
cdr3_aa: CASSLESRTGPFTDTQYF

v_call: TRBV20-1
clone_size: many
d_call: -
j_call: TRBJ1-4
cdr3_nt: TGCAGTGCTCCTGAAAGGGGGGGTGAAAAACTGTTTTTT
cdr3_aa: CSAPERGGEKLFF

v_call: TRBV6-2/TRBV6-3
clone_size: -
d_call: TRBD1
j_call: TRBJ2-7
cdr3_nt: TGTGCCACCAGGGACAGGGGGAAACAGAATGAGCAGTACTTC
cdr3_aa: CATRDRGKQNEQYF

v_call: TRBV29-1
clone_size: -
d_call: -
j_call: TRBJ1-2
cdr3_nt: TGCAGCGTCCGGGCCAGGGCCACCTCTCGCTATGGCTACACCTTC
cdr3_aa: CSVRARATSRYGYTF

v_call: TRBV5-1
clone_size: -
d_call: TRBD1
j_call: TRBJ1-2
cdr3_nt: TGCGCCAGCAGCTTGGTCCCGGGACAGGAGTATGGCTACACCTTC
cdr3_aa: CASSLVPGQEYGYTF

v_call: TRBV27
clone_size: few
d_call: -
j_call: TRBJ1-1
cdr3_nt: TGTGCCAGCAGTTATACCAACGGATATGAAGCTTTCTTT
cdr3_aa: CASSYTNGYEAFF

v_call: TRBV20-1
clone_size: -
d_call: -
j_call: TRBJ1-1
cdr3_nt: TGCAGTGCTAGAGACCCCGAACGGAACACTGAAGCTTTCTTT
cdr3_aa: CSARDPERNTEAFF

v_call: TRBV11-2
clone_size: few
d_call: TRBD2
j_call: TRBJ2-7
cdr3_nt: TGTGCCAGCAGCCGCTCCCGGACTAGCGGCTACGAGCAGTACTTC
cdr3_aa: CASSRSRTSGYEQYF

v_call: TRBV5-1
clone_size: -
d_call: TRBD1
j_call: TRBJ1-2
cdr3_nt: TGCGCCAGCAGCTTGGTCGTAGGGGGCGGGGATGGCTACACCTTC
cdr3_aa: CASSLVVGGGDGYTF

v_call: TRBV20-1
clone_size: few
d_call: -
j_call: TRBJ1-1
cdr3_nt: TGCAGTGCCCCTGGATTCGGGGCCACCCTCCAATACACTGAAGCTTTCTTT
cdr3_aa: CSAPGFGATLQYTEAFF

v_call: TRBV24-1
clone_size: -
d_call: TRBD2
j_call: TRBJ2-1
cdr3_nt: TGTGCCACCAGCACTACCGCCGGGACTAGCGGGGGGCGGGGCTCCTACAATGAGCAGTTCTTC
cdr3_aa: CATSTTAGTSGGRGSYNEQFF

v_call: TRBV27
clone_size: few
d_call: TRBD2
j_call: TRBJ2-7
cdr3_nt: TGTGCCAGCAGTTTATTCGAGCGGGATTGGCACGAGCAGTACTTC
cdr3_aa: CASSLFERDWHEQYF

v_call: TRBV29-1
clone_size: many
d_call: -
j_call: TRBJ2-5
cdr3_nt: TGCAGCGTTGCCTCCGACAGCATCCTAGAGACCCAGTACTTC
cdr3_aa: CSVASDSILETQYF

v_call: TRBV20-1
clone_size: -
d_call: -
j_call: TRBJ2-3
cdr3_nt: TGCAGTGCTAGTGCGGCCCCAGATACGCAGTATTTT
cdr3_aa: CSASAAPDTQYF

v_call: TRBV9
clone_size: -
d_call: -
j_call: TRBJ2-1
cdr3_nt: TGTGCCAGCAGCGTAGTCGTCGGGATGGGGCACAATGAGCAGTTCTTC
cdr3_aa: CASSVVVGMGHNEQFF

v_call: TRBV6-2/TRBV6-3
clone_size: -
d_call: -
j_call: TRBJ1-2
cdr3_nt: TGTGCCAGCAGTTACTCATCTCCCACCTATGGCTACACCTTC
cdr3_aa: CASSYSSPTYGYTF

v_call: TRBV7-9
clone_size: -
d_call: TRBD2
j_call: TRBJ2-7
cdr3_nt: TGTGCCAGCAGCTCGGGACTAGCGGGAGGTCACTACGAGCAGTACTTC
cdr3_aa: CASSSGLAGGHYEQYF

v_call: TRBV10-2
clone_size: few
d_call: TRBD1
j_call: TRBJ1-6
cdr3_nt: TGCGCCAGCAGTTCGCAAGAGACAGGGGCTAATTCACCCCTCCACTTT
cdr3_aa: CASSSQETGANSPLHF

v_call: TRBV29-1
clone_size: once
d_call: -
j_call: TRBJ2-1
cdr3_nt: TGCAGCGTTGACCTTACAGGAACCTACGAGCAGTTCTTC
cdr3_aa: CSVDLTGTYEQFF

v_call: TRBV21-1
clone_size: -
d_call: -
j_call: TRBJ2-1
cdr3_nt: TGTGCCAGCAGCGGAACTGGGACTAGCGGCGTCCAAGAGACCCAGTTCTTC
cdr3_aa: CASSGTGTSGVQETQFF

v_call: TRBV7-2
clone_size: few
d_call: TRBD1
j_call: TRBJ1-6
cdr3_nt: TGTGCCAGCAGCACACAGGGGATCAATAATTCACCCCTCCACTTT
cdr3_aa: CASSTQGINNSPLHF

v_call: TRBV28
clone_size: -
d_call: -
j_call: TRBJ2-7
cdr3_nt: TGTGCCGGCAGTCCCCAGTTGGGGCACTACGAGCAGTACTTC
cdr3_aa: CAGSPQLGHYEQYF

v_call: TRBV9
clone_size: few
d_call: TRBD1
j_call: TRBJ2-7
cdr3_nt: TGTGCCAGCAGCGTTGGCCCGGGACAGGGGACCAACGAGCAGTACTTC
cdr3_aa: CASSVGPGQGTNEQYF

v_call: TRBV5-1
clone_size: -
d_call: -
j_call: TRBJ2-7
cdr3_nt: TGCGCCAGCAGCTTGGACGAGAGCTACGAGCAGTACTTC
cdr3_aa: CASSLDESYEQYF

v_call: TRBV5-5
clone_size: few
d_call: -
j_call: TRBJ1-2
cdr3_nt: TGTGCCAGCAGCTCAACCGGGACGGTCAAGCGCTACACCTTC
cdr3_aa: CASSSTGTVKRYTF

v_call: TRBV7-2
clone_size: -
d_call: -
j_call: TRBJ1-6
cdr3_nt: TGTGCCAGCAGCTCAGTACAGGGCTCCTATAATTCACCCCTCCACTTT
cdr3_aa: CASSSVQGSYNSPLHF

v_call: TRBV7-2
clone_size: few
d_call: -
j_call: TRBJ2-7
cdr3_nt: TGTGCCAGCAGCTCCGACACCATCTACGAGCAGTACTTC
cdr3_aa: CASSSDTIYEQYF

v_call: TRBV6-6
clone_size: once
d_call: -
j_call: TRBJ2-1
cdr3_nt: TGTGCCAGCAGTGTTCGATCTCAGGGTTTTGAGCAGTTCTTC
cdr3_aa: CASSVRSQGFEQFF

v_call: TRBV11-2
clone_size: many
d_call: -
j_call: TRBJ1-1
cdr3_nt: TGTGCCAGCGGGGGTGGTCGGGAAGGAACTGAAGCTTTCTTT
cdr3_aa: CASGGGREGTEAFF

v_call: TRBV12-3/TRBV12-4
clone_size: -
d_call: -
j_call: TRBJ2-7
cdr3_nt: TGTGCCAGCAGGAGGGACTCCGCCAGCTCCTACGAGCAGTACTTC
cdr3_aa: CASRRDSASSYEQYF

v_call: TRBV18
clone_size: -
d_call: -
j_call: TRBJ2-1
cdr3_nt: TGTGCCAGCTCACCACGATCCCCAGGGTCCTACAATGAGCAGTTCTTC
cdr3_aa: CASSPRSPGSYNEQFF

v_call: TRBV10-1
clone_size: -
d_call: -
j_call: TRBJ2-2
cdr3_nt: TGCGCCAGCAGCAATTCCAGGGGAGGGGAGCTGTTTTTT
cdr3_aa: CASSNSRGGELFF

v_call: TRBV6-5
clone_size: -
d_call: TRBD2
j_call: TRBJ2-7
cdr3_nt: TGTGCCAGCAGTTCGACTAGCGGGAGGGGCTACGAGCAGTACTTC
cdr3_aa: CASSSTSGRGYEQYF

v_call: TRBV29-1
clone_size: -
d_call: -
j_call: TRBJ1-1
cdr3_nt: TGCAGCGTTGAAGGCCGTTTGACAGTCAACACTGAAGCTTTCTTT
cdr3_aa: CSVEGRLTVNTEAFF

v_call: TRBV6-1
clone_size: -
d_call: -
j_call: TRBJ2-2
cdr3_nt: TGTGCCAGCAGTGAAACTGCGTGGAGCCCCGGAGGGGAGCTGTTTTTT
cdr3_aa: CASSETAWSPGGELFF

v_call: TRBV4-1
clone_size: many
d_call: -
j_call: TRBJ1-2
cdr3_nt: TGCGCCAGCAGCCAAGCTGGACAGCTGAACTATGGCTACACCTTC
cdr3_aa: CASSQAGQLNYGYTF

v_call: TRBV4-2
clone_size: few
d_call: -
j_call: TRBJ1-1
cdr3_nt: TGTGCCAGCAGCCAAGATGGAAGGGCAGAAGCTTTCTTT
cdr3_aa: CASSQDGRAEAFF

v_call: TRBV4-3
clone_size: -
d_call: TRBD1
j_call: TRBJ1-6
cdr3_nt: TGCGCCAGCAGCCAAGTTCAGGGGGCCTCTGATTCACCCCTCCACTTT
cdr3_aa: CASSQVQGASDSPLHF

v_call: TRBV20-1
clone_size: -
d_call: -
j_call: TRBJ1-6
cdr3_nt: TGCAGTGCGAGTGACAGACACCCCCGGATCCCCGATAATTCACCCCTCCACTTT
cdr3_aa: CSASDRHPRIPDNSPLHF

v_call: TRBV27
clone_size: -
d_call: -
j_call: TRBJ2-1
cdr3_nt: TGTGCCAGCAGTTTAAAATCGGGGGTCGCCTACAATGAGCAGTTCTTC
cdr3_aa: CASSLKSGVAYNEQFF

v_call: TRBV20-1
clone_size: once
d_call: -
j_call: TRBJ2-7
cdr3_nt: TGCAGTGCTAGAGACGGTACCTGCGAGCAGTACTTC
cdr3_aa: CSARDGTCEQYF

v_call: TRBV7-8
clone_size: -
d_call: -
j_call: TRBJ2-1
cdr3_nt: TGTGCCAGCAGCGCCCCACGCGGGACTTTCACCTCCAATGAGCAGTTCTTC
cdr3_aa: CASSAPRGTFTSNEQFF

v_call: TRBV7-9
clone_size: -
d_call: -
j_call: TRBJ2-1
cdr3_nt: TGTGCCAGCAGCTTAACTGGTGCCGCTAGCTCCTACAATGAGCAGTTCTTC
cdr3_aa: CASSLTGAASSYNEQFF

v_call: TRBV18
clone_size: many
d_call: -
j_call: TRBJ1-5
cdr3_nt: TGTGCCAGCAGTCATCAGGGAAATCAGCCCCAGCATTTT
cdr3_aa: CASSHQGNQPQHF

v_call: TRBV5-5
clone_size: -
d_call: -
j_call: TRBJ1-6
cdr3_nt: TGTGCCAGCAGCTTGGGCGCTAGCGGCCTTAATTCACCCCTCCACTTT
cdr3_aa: CASSLGASGLNSPLHF

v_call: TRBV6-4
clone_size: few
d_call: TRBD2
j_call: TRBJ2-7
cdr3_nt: TGTGCCAGCAGTGACGGCCTAGCGGTCCACGAGCAGTACTTC
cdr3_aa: CASSDGLAVHEQYF

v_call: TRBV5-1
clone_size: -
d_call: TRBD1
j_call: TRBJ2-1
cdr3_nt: TGCGCCAGCAGCTTGGACGGGACAGCATACAATGAGCAGTTCTTC
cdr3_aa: CASSLDGTAYNEQFF